The sequence of this T cell receptor beta chain was determined in a study of shared clonotypes between healthy human individuals. Study summary: Researchers assigned three CD4 naive, three CD4 memory, two CD8 naive and one CD8 memory plate to each donor. Findings of the study overall: The donor pool, a small one, limited the genetic and exposure-history diversity represented. Naive subsets typically showed greater estimated richness than memory subsets.

The method was immunoSEQ multiplex PCR; TCRdb's version includes in-frame clones alone and lacks a portion of them. The table shows about a million clones, with less than 85% occurring only once. All donors were healthy HIV-negative adults lacking recent acute infections or vaccinations. In regard to this clone: The target antigen is unknown.

The receptor comes from a man aged 18-30 years in good health. Sequenced sample: memory CD4+ T cells sorted from blood. As for subset: CD45RA-negative fraction.

The CDR3 reads CASSLVDYEKLFF. The CDR3 DNA reads as TGTGCCAGCAGCCTAGTAGATTATGAAAAACTGTTTTTT. The gene calls are TRBV6-6 and TRBJ1-4; D unclear. Germline V gene data show CDR1 as MNHNY and CDR2 as SVGAGI (reference sequence). V was pared by 6 bases and J by 6 bases, with 11 bases between. CDR3 length: 13 residues.